The 6 T cell receptor beta chains reported below all come from one sample, sequenced in a study of beta chain features in type 1 diabetes. Expressed TCRB transcripts were sequenced, since all the RNA that had been isolated was reverse transcribed. Sequencing used immunoSEQ multiplex PCR; TCRdb keeps in-frame clones, though not all of them. The repertoire includes roughly 300,000 clones, roughly 15% of them detected once, and over 5.5% sits in the top ten. The sequenced sample consisted of central memory CD4+ T cells from blood. The receptor set was obtained from a man between 25 and 39 years old in good health.

Only a few counts were recorded for this clone. V and J are TRBV6-5 and TRBJ1-5; TRBD1 might be the D (5 bases). CDR1 is MNHEY, CDR2 SVGAGI, per germline. The CDR3 spans 15 residues. V was trimmed by 7 bases and J by 0 bases, leaving 13 bases between them. In DNA, the CDR3 is TGTGCCAGCAATCCGTCAGGGACTAGCAATCAGCCCCAGCATTTT. It translates to CASNPSGTSNQPQHF.

This clone was detected a few times. The J gene is TRBJ1-6, the V gene TRBV5-4; D not certain. The germline gives CDR1 SGHNT, CDR2 YYREEE (reference sequence). Trimming cost V 4 bases and J 10 bases, with 15 bases left between them. The CDR3 totals 14 residues. The CDR3 loop reads CASSPDHRSSPLHF. The CDR3 region has the DNA TGTGCCAGCAGCCCCGACCACCGAAGCTCACCCCTCCACTTT.

The V gene is TRBV4-3, the J gene TRBJ2-7; TRBD1 matches at 9 bases. The trim removed 3 bases at V and 5 bases at J, leaving 8 bases unmatched. CDR1 and CDR2 (germline): LGHNA, YSLEER. This CDR3 contains 15 residues. The CDR3 region is CASSQSGTGSNEQYF. CDR3 coding DNA: TGCGCCAGCAGCCAGTCCGGGACAGGGTCGAACGAGCAGTACTTC.

J is TRBJ1-2 and V is TRBV6-5; 8 bases map to TRBD1. The V and J ends lost 6 bases and 8 bases, in that order; junction bases with no gene match: 5. The CDR3 is made up of 12 amino acids. Germline values: CDR1 MNHEY, CDR2 SVGAGI. The CDR3 nucleotides read TGTGCCAGCAGGCGACAGGGGCGAGGCTACACCTTC. As protein: CASRRQGRGYTF.

The chain employs TRBV27 and TRBJ1-3, with D uncertain. This CDR3 contains 15 residues. CDR1 is MNHEY and CDR2 is SMNVEV in the germline V gene (reference sequence). V was cut by 5 bases and J by 1 base, with 12 bases left in between. CDR3 nucleotide sequence: TGTGCCAGCAGTGAATCCGGGGTTTCTGGAAACACCATATATTTT. Protein: CASSESGVSGNTIYF.

The chain carries TRBV7-8 and TRBJ1-3, with a tentative D call TRBD1 (5 bases). From germline, CDR1 is SGHVS and CDR2 FQNEAQ. The CDR3 covers 14 residues. The germline V and J ends were trimmed by 5 bases and 4 bases, with 12 bases remaining between them. The CDR3, as DNA: TGTGCCAGCAGCCAGGGACTCTCAGGAAACACCATATATTTT. This encodes CASSQGLSGNTIYF.